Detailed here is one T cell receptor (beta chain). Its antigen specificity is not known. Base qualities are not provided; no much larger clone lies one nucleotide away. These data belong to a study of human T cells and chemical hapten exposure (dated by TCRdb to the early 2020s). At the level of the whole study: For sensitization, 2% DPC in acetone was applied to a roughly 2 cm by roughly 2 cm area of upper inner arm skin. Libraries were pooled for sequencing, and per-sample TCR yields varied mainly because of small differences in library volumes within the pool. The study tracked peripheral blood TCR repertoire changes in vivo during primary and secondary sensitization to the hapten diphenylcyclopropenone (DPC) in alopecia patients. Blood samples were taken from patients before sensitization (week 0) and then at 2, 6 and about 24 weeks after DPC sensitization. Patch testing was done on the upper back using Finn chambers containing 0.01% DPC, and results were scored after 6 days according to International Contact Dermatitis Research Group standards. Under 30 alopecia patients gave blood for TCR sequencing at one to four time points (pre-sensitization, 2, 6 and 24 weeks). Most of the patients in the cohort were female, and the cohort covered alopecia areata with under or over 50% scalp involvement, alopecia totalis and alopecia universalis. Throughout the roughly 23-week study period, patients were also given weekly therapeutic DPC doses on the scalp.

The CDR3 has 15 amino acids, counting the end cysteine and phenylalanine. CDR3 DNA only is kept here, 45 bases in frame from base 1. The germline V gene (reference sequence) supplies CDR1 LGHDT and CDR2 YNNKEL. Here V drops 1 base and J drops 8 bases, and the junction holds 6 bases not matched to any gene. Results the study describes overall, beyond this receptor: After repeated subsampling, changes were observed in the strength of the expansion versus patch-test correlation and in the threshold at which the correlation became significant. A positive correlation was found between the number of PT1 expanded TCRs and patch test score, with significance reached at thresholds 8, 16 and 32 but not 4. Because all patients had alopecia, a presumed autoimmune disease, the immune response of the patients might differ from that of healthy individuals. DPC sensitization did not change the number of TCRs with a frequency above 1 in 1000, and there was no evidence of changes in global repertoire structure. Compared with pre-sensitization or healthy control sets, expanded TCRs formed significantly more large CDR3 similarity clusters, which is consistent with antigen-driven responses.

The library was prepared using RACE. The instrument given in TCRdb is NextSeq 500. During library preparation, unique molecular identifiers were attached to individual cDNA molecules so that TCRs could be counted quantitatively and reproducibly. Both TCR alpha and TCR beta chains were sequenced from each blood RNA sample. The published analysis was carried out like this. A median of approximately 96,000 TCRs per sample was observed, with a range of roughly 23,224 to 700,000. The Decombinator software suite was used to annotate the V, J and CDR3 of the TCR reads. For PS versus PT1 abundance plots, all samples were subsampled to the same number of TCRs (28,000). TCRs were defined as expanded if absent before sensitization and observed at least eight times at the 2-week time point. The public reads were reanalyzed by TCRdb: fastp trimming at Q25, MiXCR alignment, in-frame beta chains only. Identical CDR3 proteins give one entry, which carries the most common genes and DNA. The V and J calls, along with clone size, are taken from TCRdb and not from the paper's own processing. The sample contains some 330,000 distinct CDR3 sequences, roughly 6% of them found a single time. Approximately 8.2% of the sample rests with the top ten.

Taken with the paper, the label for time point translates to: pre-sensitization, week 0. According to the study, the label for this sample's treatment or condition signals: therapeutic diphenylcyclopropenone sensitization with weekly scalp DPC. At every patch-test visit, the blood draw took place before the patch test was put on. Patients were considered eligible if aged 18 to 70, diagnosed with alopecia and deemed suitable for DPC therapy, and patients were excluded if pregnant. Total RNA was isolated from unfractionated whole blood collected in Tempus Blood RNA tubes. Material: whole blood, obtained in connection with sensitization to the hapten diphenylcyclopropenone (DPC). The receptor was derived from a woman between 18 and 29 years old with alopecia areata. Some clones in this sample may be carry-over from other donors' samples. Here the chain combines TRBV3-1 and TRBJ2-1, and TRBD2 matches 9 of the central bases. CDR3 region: CASSQVGSGGYEQFF. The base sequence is TGTGCCAGCAGCCAAGTGGGTAGCGGGGGATATGAGCAGTTCTTC.